A selection of T cell receptor beta chains follows, all from one sample in a study of blood T cells in healthy people across ages. TCRdb analysed the 5' RACE reads with MiXCR anew, one entry per CDR3 protein. The repertoire holds about 970,000 distinct CDR3 sequences, with 45% to 60% as singletons. Source material: blood. The receptors come from a woman aged 60-75 years in good health. Both conserved end residues are part of each CDR3. D genes are given only for firm matches. Part of the rows lack a size; the others show once, few, many or a class for expanded clones.

15	.	TRBJ1-4	TRBD1	TRBV19	CASRGQGATNEKLFF	TGTGCCAGTAGAGGACAGGGTGCAACTAATGAAAAACTGTTTTTT
18	few	TRBJ2-1	TRBD1	TRBV7-9	CASSLKLLGTGGSNEQFF	TGTGCCAGCAGCTTAAAGTTGTTGGGGACAGGGGGCTCGAATGAGCAGTTCTTC
14	.	TRBJ2-1	.	TRBV29-1	CSVTGANHYNEQFF	TGCAGCGTGACTGGCGCAAACCACTACAATGAGCAGTTCTTC
11	many	TRBJ2-7	.	TRBV28	CASSLWGEQYF	TGTGCCAGCAGTTTATGGGGCGAGCAGTACTTC
13	few	TRBJ2-1	.	TRBV4-1	CASSQLQSNEQFF	TGCGCCAGCAGCCAACTTCAGTCAAATGAGCAGTTCTTC
13	many	TRBJ2-5	.	TRBV29-1	CSVEERNQETQYF	TGCAGCGTTGAAGAACGCAACCAAGAGACCCAGTACTTC
14	few	TRBJ1-1	TRBD1	TRBV6-6	CASRRDRTNTEAFF	TGTGCCAGCCGCCGGGACAGGACGAACACTGAAGCTTTCTTT
18	.	TRBJ2-3	TRBD2	TRBV10-2	CASREDGLAGVGADTQYF	TGCGCCAGCCGAGAAGATGGGCTAGCGGGAGTTGGTGCAGATACACAGTATTTT
13	few	TRBJ2-7	TRBD2	TRBV29-1	CSVGRGLAYEQYF	TGCAGCGTTGGGAGGGGACTAGCTTACGAGCAGTACTTC
14	.	TRBJ2-1	.	TRBV7-8	CASSLGIGIWEQFF	TGTGCCAGCAGCTTGGGGATAGGCATTTGGGAGCAGTTCTTC
11	few	TRBJ2-7	.	TRBV4-1	CASSQGLSMYF	TGCGCCAGCAGCCAAGGTCTTTCGATGTACTTC
15	few	TRBJ2-3	.	TRBV20-1	CSAPFWGGGSDTQYF	TGCAGTGCTCCCTTTTGGGGGGGCGGGTCAGATACGCAGTATTTT
15	few	TRBJ2-1	TRBD2	TRBV6-2/TRBV6-3	CASSYLSSGSSEQFF	TGTGCCAGCAGTTACCTGAGTAGCGGGAGTAGTGAGCAGTTCTTC
16	.	TRBJ2-5	.	TRBV7-3	CASSLGTYPSKETQYF	TGTGCCAGCAGTCTGGGGACTTACCCAAGTAAAGAGACCCAGTACTTC
12	.	TRBJ2-7	.	TRBV5-1	CASRASGPIPYF	TGCGCCAGCAGGGCGAGCGGCCCTATCCCGTACTTC
14	.	TRBJ1-1	.	TRBV4-1	CASSRLGGPPEAFF	TGCGCCAGCAGCCGCCTTGGGGGGCCACCTGAAGCTTTCTTT
14	many	TRBJ1-2	.	TRBV29-1	CSVEDHLLGGGYTF	TGCAGCGTTGAAGATCATTTACTGGGAGGTGGCTACACCTTC
15	.	TRBJ2-5	TRBD2	TRBV20-1	CSAGKSGSFQETQYF	TGCAGTGCTGGCAAAAGCGGGAGTTTTCAAGAGACCCAGTACTTC
16	few	TRBJ2-7	TRBD1	TRBV12-3/TRBV12-4	CASSRRTGDSPYEQYF	TGTGCCAGCAGTAGACGTACAGGGGATTCCCCCTACGAGCAGTACTTC
10	.	TRBJ2-7	.	TRBV20-1	CSAKRREQYF	TGCAGTGCTAAAAGGCGCGAGCAGTACTTC
16	few	TRBJ1-2	.	TRBV12-5	CASGPGFSPPNYGYTF	TGTGCTAGTGGCCCAGGATTCTCACCTCCTAACTATGGCTACACCTTC
16	few	TRBJ2-5	TRBD1	TRBV4-2	CASSQGRQGKEETQYF	TGTGCCAGCAGCCAAGGCAGACAGGGGAAAGAAGAGACCCAGTACTTC
14	once	TRBJ1-2	.	TRBV5-8	CASSLVVGLTGYTF	TGTGCCAGCAGCTTGGTTGTGGGTTTAACTGGCTACACCTTC
15	many	TRBJ2-3	.	TRBV20-1	CSARDQGLGVDTQYF	TGCAGTGCTAGAGATCAAGGGCTAGGGGTAGATACGCAGTATTTT
12	once	TRBJ2-1	.	TRBV20-1	CSAQTSWNEQFF	TGCAGTGCTCAAACCTCTTGGAATGAGCAGTTCTTC
14	.	TRBJ2-3	TRBD2	TRBV19	CASMRREGPDTQYF	TGTGCCAGTATGAGGCGGGAGGGCCCCGATACGCAGTATTTT
14	once	TRBJ1-2	TRBD1	TRBV12-3/TRBV12-4	CASTKGGSDYGYTF	TGTGCCAGCACCAAAGGGGGCTCGGACTATGGCTACACCTTC
16	.	TRBJ2-1	TRBD2	TRBV6-5	CASSYYKRGGVNEQFF	TGTGCCAGCAGTTACTATAAGCGGGGGGGCGTCAATGAGCAGTTCTTC
15	few	TRBJ2-7	TRBD2	TRBV7-9	CASSILAGAPYEQYF	TGTGCCAGCAGCATCTTAGCGGGAGCTCCCTACGAGCAGTACTTC
13	.	TRBJ2-1	.	TRBV11-2	CASSLGLIGEQFF	TGTGCCAGCAGCTTAGGGCTGATCGGGGAGCAGTTCTTC
15	.	TRBJ2-5	.	TRBV14	CASSQAGAATYKQYF	TGTGCCAGCAGCCAGGCCGGGGCAGCCACCTACAAGCAGTACTTC
13	.	TRBJ1-2	TRBD1	TRBV29-1	CSVTDRGPYGYTF	TGCAGCGTAACGGACAGGGGGCCCTATGGCTACACCTTC
12	.	TRBJ2-4	.	TRBV20-1	CSVRLEKNIQYF	TGCAGTGTCCGGTTGGAGAAAAACATTCAGTACTTC
15	.	TRBJ1-4	.	TRBV4-1	CASSQDAEGNEKLFF	TGCGCCAGCAGCCAAGATGCAGAAGGGAATGAAAAACTGTTTTTT
15	.	TRBJ1-1	TRBD1	TRBV6-5	CASSPGQVTNTEAFF	TGTGCCAGCAGTCCGGGACAGGTGACAAACACTGAAGCTTTCTTT
16	.	TRBJ2-4	.	TRBV12-3/TRBV12-4	CASSLEGLLAKNIQYF	TGTGCCAGCAGTTTGGAGGGGCTACTAGCCAAAAACATTCAGTACTTC
13	.	TRBJ2-1	.	TRBV6-2/TRBV6-3	CASGAPWMPEQFF	TGTGCCAGCGGGGCCCCCTGGATGCCTGAGCAGTTCTTC
19	.	TRBJ2-5	TRBD2	TRBV5-1	CASSSGREESGRLEETQYF	TGCGCCAGCAGCTCCGGGCGGGAGGAATCAGGCAGGCTCGAAGAGACCCAGTACTTC
15	.	TRBJ2-5	.	TRBV5-1	CASSRADTYQETQYF	TGCGCCAGCAGCAGGGCAGACACGTACCAAGAGACCCAGTACTTC
16	.	TRBJ2-4	.	TRBV7-9	CASSSPLWGAKNIQYF	TGTGCCAGCAGCTCGCCCCTATGGGGGGCCAAAAACATTCAGTACTTC
17	.	TRBJ2-4	.	TRBV28	CASSEQTGVSGYAIQYF	TGTGCCAGCAGTGAGCAGACAGGAGTATCGGGATATGCCATTCAGTACTTC
11	.	TRBJ2-3	.	TRBV11-1	CASRTGDTQYF	TGTGCCAGCAGGACAGGAGATACGCAGTATTTT
17	.	TRBJ2-3	TRBD1	TRBV29-1	CSVDLGRGTGGTDTQYF	TGCAGCGTTGATTTGGGTCGCGGGACAGGGGGGACAGATACGCAGTATTTT
19	few	TRBJ2-1	.	TRBV20-1	CSATILAHDPQRLTNEQFF	TGCAGTGCTACAATATTAGCACACGACCCCCAACGACTGACCAATGAGCAGTTCTTC
15	few	TRBJ2-5	.	TRBV7-8	CASSLVAVQGETQYF	TGTGCCAGCAGCCTGGTAGCGGTCCAAGGAGAGACCCAGTACTTC
14	once	TRBJ1-4	.	TRBV28	CASTLAGLDEKLFF	TGTGCCAGCACGTTAGCAGGGCTCGATGAAAAACTGTTTTTT
14	.	TRBJ2-7	.	TRBV12-3/TRBV12-4	CASSLADPDDEQYF	TGTGCCAGCAGTTTAGCGGACCCTGACGACGAGCAGTACTTC
14	.	TRBJ2-7	TRBD2	TRBV20-1	CSSYSSGSGNEQYF	TGCAGTTCCTATTCTAGCGGGAGTGGTAATGAGCAGTACTTC
17	.	TRBJ2-1	.	TRBV28	CASSLNFGEAANNEQFF	TGTGCCAGCAGTTTGAATTTCGGCGAGGCCGCCAACAATGAGCAGTTCTTC